This T cell receptor beta chain stems from a study of blood T cell repertoires in COVID-19. Sequencing used immunoSEQ multiplex PCR; TCRdb keeps in-frame clones, though not all of them. The sample lists 50,000 to 75,000 clones, approximately 89% occurring once. This receptor was obtained from a man aged 60-69 years with acute or convalescent COVID-19. Sequencing was done on a sample of peripheral blood.

The CDR3 nucleotides read TGTGCCAGTAGTCCCCCTTACTATGGCTACACCTTC. Translated: CASSPPYYGYTF. The J gene is TRBJ1-2, the V gene TRBV19; D uncertain. Germline CDR1 reads LNHDA; CDR2 reads SQIVND (reference sequence). V lost 5 bases, J lost 3 bases, and 7 bases lay in between. This CDR3 has 12 residues.